Sequencing of this T cell receptor (beta chain) was carried out in a study of cytomegalovirus exposure and HLA in healthy donors (dated by TCRdb to about 2017). Study-level background: According to an earlier analysis of around 600 of the donors, 200 million or so T cells yielded 90 million to 140 million unique TCR beta sequences and about 300 Gb of sequence data. An early release that covered several hundred HLA-typed donors contained approximately 300 gigabases of sequencing data and tens of millions of unique TCR sequences. The genetic ancestry cluster associated with self-reported Caucasian donors included about 84% of the approximately 410 genotyped donors. The study aimed to test whether cataloging public T cell receptors could reveal signatures of past pathogen exposure. The study profiled the T cell repertoires of 550 to 700 subjects by immunosequencing and related them to cytomegalovirus serostatus. Besides the first cohort of roughly 640 subjects, a separate validation cohort made up of over 100 different subjects was used. High-throughput TCR immunosequencing, statistical association of individual TCRs with disease status, and machine learning were combined to predict cytomegalovirus infection status. A later analysis re-examined previously published TCR beta repertoires from roughly 650 donors and added high-resolution HLA genotyping to investigate patterns of TCR occurrence. Rather than drawing on any new phenotypic data, the later analysis identified candidate immune exposures from TCR beta sequences and the way those sequences occurred across donors. To decide whether each TCR beta V gene segment behaved as functional or pseudogenic, an earlier analysis of some 600 of the donors relied on high-throughput TCR beta sequencing. Donor age, sex, ethnicity and CMV serostatus were collected together with the repertoire data. Genome-wide SNP genotypes for about 55% of the roughly 670 donors were used in a later genetic analysis, which treated that subset as a discovery cohort. All discovery cohort repertoires had been generated on a single sequencing platform. HLA typing covered class I and class II loci at four-digit resolution. Typing coverage varied by locus: roughly 620-630 donors for A, B, C, DRB1 and DQB1; roughly 560 for DQA1; approximately 610 for DPA1; 450 to 480 for DPB1. Roughly 5 DR-DQ haplotypes were treated as single units for association and clustering because of strong linkage in the cohort. Among 398 genotyped donors of the cohort, an average of approximately 250,000 unique TCR beta nucleotide sequences were sequenced per donor, roughly 20% of them non-productive. What the research found in general, with its limitations: Linkage disequilibrium might explain the correlated functional status among segregating V segments, but an unknown experimental factor could not be ruled out. According to the authors, the approach could potentially be generalized to other disease states and immunological phenotypes. Because counts were too low, roughly 18 rarely observed V segments, including chromosome 9 orphons, were left out of the earlier analysis of 587 of the donors. The classifier was reported to diagnose cytomegalovirus status with high specificity and sensitivity in both the original and validation cohorts. Immune exposure information for the cohort was limited to CMV serostatus. A later genetic analysis associated a missense DCLRE1C variant with V-gene and J-gene trimming of TCR beta chains, and an independent cohort replicated the association. The 87-base-pair reads could not distinguish some IMGT-functional V segments, including TRBV6-2 and TRBV6-3, so those segments were excluded. HLA typing was unavailable for some donors at each locus, so association tests used only the typed subset. The sequencing pipeline was judged likely to have produced a cluster of highly shared sequence variants as a technical artifact. A further reported finding was that TCR beta sequences accurately predicted the HLA-A and HLA-B alleles for most subjects in the first cohort. Presence/absence analyses assumed roughly uniform sequencing depth across donors, an assumption that may not hold. In a later analysis, HLA-associated TCR beta chains were found to be more clonally expanded and to have lower generation probabilities than equally common non-associated chains. Broadly in line with IMGT annotations, most TCR beta V segments showed up in productive rearrangements about 87% or about 30% of the time in an earlier analysis of 450 to 750 of the donors. A later analysis found that most CMV-associated TCR beta chains appeared HLA-restricted, with HLA associations seemingly driven largely by CMV exposure. A later genetic analysis reported fewer N-insertions in productive TCRs among donors in an Asian-associated ancestry cluster than the roughly 620-donor mean. A later analysis reported that several top co-occurrence clusters appeared linked to parvovirus B19, influenza, CMV and Epstein-Barr virus. Across donors, most TCR sequences were observed very rarely, whereas some public TCRs were present in many individuals. In a later analysis, the rate of TCR association differed among HLA loci, with DRB1 alleles having the most associated TCRs and HLA-C alleles having the fewest. In vitro tests confirmed that a few of the cytomegalovirus-associated TCR beta chains recognize cytomegalovirus antigens. The study listed 150 to 200 TCR beta chains as associated with cytomegalovirus. Specific HLA alleles were associated with roughly 16,000 TCR beta sequences at a false discovery rate of 0.05 in a later analysis. In this cohort, only TCR beta chains were sequenced, and detectable features were limited by the absence of alpha or paired-chain data. Assigning TCR associations to individual alleles was difficult when HLA alleles, especially DR and DQ, strongly co-occurred.

In total, approximately 610 healthy bone marrow donors made up the cohort. Cohort members were all nominally healthy when sampled, although unrecorded immune exposures were likely present. The donor was CMV seronegative and belonged to the group of 352 seronegative cohort members. A peripheral blood sample was collected from each donor, and TCR beta sequencing was performed on peripheral blood mononuclear cells. The Qiagen DNeasy Blood Extraction Kit was used to extract genomic DNA from the blood cell samples. The library came from the immunoSEQ multiplex PCR assay. A mixture of 60 forward primers for TCR Vbeta segments and 13 reverse primers for TCR Jbeta segments was used in the multiplex PCR. Amplification of the CDR3 region of rearranged TCR beta genes was performed with a multiplex PCR assay on genomic DNA. Amplified TCR beta libraries were sequenced as 87-base-pair reads on the Illumina HiSeq System. The authors' analysis ran thus. A later analysis counted approximately 84 million unique TCR beta chains across the 650 to 800 repertoires, and about 10 million of these chains were shared by at least two donors. To remove PCR and sequencing errors, raw reads were error-corrected and collapsed into unique sequences using a nearest-neighbor algorithm that merged closely related sequences. V, D and J gene segments were assigned by aligning CDR3 sequences to IMGT reference sequences. For a sequence to be retained, a match of at least six nucleotides to both a V gene segment and a J gene segment was required. Rearrangements were classified as productive when the CDR3 lacked stop codons and remained in frame with V and J, and all other rearrangements were classified as non-productive. Following IMGT convention, CDR3 was defined as the stretch from the second conserved V-encoded cysteine up to the conserved J-encoded phenylalanine. The earlier analysis of about 620 of the donors excluded sequences that lacked an unambiguous match to a single V gene segment. In an earlier analysis of 587 of the donors, a V segment was called functional when productive rearrangements were above 56.7%, and segregating when the standard deviation between donors exceeded 5%. To diagnose cytomegalovirus status from the catalog of TCR beta chain sequences, a statistical classification framework was built. In a later analysis, TCR nucleotide sequences were compared against IMGT/GENE-DB human TR gene sequences so that V and J genes could be assigned. The TCRdist pipeline was used in a later analysis to assign CDR3 sequences and most-parsimonious VDJ recombination scenarios. In a later analysis, each TCR beta chain was defined by its CDR3 amino acid sequence together with its V-gene family, and reads lacking a unique V-gene family were excluded. To address suspected cross-contamination and a sequencing artifact, a later analysis removed 550 to 750 highly shared, low-generation-probability nucleotide sequences. For each public chain, a later analysis derived a clonal expansion index from normalized ranks of inferred template counts within each repertoire. In a later analysis, generation probabilities were computed with a VDJ recombination model fitted to out-of-frame rearrangements, and the resulting probabilities were checked against IGoR. A later analysis scored TCR-TCR, TCR-HLA and TCR-CMV co-occurrence with hypergeometric tests, applying a repertoire-size bias correction to TCR pairs. In a later analysis, false discovery rates were estimated by permuting HLA or CMV assignments 20 times. In a later analysis, co-occurring TCRs were grouped with DBSCAN, and TCRdist sequence similarity was added when clustering was performed within HLA-allele-positive subsets. Co-occurrence clustering excluded repertoires with fewer than 30,000 or more than 120,000 public chains, plus five with anomalous nucleotide sharing. The table was pulled from immuneACCESS by TCRdb, which kept in-frame rearrangements only. Such tables lose some clones; where checked, under half of the loss comes from unresolved V genes, and the rest has no known cause. The V and J calls and the clone size are those of that table, but D and trimming were determined from the DNA. The sample table holds around 150,000 clones, of which 61% were seen once. The ten largest clones capture roughly 1.9% of the sample.

The CDR3 contains 15 residues, cysteine and phenylalanine counted. The read is trimmed to its CDR3 DNA, 45 bases read in frame from base 1. According to the germline V gene, CDR1 reads MNHNS and CDR2 reads SASEGT. After removal of 1 base from V and 2 bases from J, the junction retains 3 bases not matched to a gene. With regard to this clone: There is no known antigen for this receptor. Within one base of it there is no much larger clone, and no base qualities were kept.

The sample taken for sequencing was PBMCs. The receptor comes from a male donor in good health and CMV-seronegative. In this chain, TRBV6-1 is recombined with TRBJ1-2; TRBD1 lines up with 8 middle nucleotides. DNA sequence: TGTGCCAGCAGTGAAGTTGGACAGGGAAACTATGGCTACACCTTC. Its translation reads: CASSEVGQGNYGYTF.